Below, 9 T cell receptor beta chains from the same sample are listed, as sequenced in a study of early T cells in non-severe SARS-CoV-2 infection. TCRdb used MiXCR to reprocess the 5' RACE reads, holding one entry per CDR3 protein. Of approximately 29,000 distinct CDR3 sequences listed, about 5.8% are singletons. Sequenced input: whole blood. The receptors derive from an adult who was a healthcare worker with PCR-confirmed SARS-CoV-2 infection or an uninfected control (not recorded which).

This clonotype was seen a few times. The V call is TRBV25-1, the J call TRBJ2-3; D gene unclear. The ends were cut back, 5 bases at V and 1 base at J, with 10 bases in the middle. This CDR3 spans 14 amino acids. Looked up from germline, CDR1 is MGHDK and CDR2 is SYGVNS. CDR3: CASSPADRTDTQYF. As DNA, the CDR3 is TGTGCCAGCAGTCCGGCGGACCGCACAGATACGCAGTATTTT.

This clonotype was detected ten times or more. This chain uses TRBV7-3 with TRBJ2-2, with D unresolved. The CDR3 spans 15 residues. The V end lost 0 bases, the J end lost 2 bases, and 7 bases lay between the germline ends. Germline V lookup: CDR1 SGHTA, CDR2 FQGTGA. The CDR3 coding sequence is TGTGCCAGCAGCTTAACAGCCCTCAACACCGGGGAGCTGTTTTTT. It is translated as CASSLTALNTGELFF. The entire variable domain, with the rest obtained from reference TRBV7-3 and TRBJ2-2, is as follows: GAGVSQTPSNKVTEKGKYVELRCDPISGHTALYWYRQSLGQGPEFLIYFQGTGAADDSGLPNDRFFAVRPEGSVSTLKIQRTERGDSAVYLCASSLTALNTGELFFGEGSRLTVL.

This clonotype was observed a few times. The chain couples TRBV6-6 to TRBJ1-2; 7 bases match TRBD1. This CDR3 has 13 residues. The germline CDR1 and CDR2 sequences are MNHNY and SVGAGI (reference sequence). V lost 4 bases to trimming and J lost 3 bases; unmatched junction nucleotides: 2. The CDR3 DNA reads as TGTGCCAGCAGTTTAGGGGGCGACTATGGCTACACCTTC. Encoded protein: CASSLGGDYGYTF.

This clonotype showed up many times. The gene calls are TRBV5-1 and TRBJ2-5, with TRBD1 identical over 8 bases. CDR3 size: 14 residues. The junction had 3 bases not matched to a gene; V was cut back by 2 bases and J by 3 bases. Per germline, CDR1 SGHRS and CDR2 YFSETQ. The CDR3 bases are TGCGCCAGCAGCTTCAGGGGGCGCGAAGAGACCCAGTACTTC. Translated, it gives CASSFRGREETQYF.

Many counts were recorded for this clonotype. The rearrangement links TRBV2 to TRBJ2-1; 11 nucleotides line up with TRBD1. Germline V gene sequence: CDR1 SNHLY, CDR2 FYNNEI. V trimming: 5 bases; J trimming: 1 base; junction bases outside the gene matches: 4. CDR3 length equals 16 residues. The CDR3 DNA reads as TGTGCCAGCAGTTTAGGGACAGGGGGTTCCTACAATGAGCAGTTCTTC. Protein product: CASSLGTGGSYNEQFF. Full variable domain (missing parts from reference TRBV2 and TRBJ2-1): EPEVTQTPSHQVTQMGQEVILRCVPISNHLYFYWYRQILGQKVEFLVSFYNNEISEKSEIFDDQFSVERPDGSNFTLKIRSTKLEDSAMYFCASSLGTGGSYNEQFFGPGTRLTVL.

The chain links TRBV5-1 to TRBJ2-7; 8 bases fit TRBD2. Germline V gives CDR1 SGHRS, CDR2 YFSETQ. The ends lost 4 bases at V and 7 bases at J; junction bases unmatched: 16. CDR3 length: 16 amino acids. For the CDR3, the DNA is TGCGCCAGCAGCCCCTGGACCGGAGCGGGAGTAAAGGAGCAGTACTTC. Protein: CASSPWTGAGVKEQYF.

This clonotype came up a few times. The chain is built from TRBV11-3 and TRBJ2-7, with a tentative D call TRBD1 (6 bases). Trimming shortened V by 4 bases and J by 0 bases, and 10 bases separated the two germline ends. Germline V gene sequence: CDR1 SGHNT, CDR2 YENEEA. This CDR3 region has 14 residues. As DNA, the CDR3 is TGTGCCAGCAGCTACCACAGGGACTCCTACGAGCAGTACTTC. Its protein is CASSYHRDSYEQYF.

The table lists this clonotype with many counts. The genes are TRBV28 and TRBJ2-5; 11 nucleotides align to TRBD2. The CDR3 consists of 16 residues. With V trimmed by 5 bases and J by 5 bases, 10 bases remained unmatched. Looked up from germline, CDR1 is MDHEN and CDR2 is SYDVKM. The CDR3 bases are TGTGCCAGCAGTAAATTAGCGGGGGGGCCGAGGGAGACCCAGTACTTC. Translation gives CASSKLAGGPRETQYF.

This clonotype has just a few counts. The chain has TRBV28 and TRBJ1-6; D uncertain. The CDR3 covers 13 residues. Trimming removed 6 bases at V and 6 bases at J, with 9 bases between. Per the germline V gene, CDR1 is MDHEN and CDR2 is SYDVKM. CDR3 amino acids: CASRSGPNSPLHF. The DNA of the CDR3 is TGTGCCAGCAGATCAGGTCCTAATTCACCCCTCCACTTT. The full variable domain, with the rest looked up from reference TRBV28 and TRBJ1-6, is DVKVTQSSRYLVKRTGEKVFLECVQDMDHENMFWYRQDPGLGLRLIYFSYDVKMKEKGDIPEGYSVSREKKERFSLILESASTNQTSMYLCASRSGPNSPLHFGNGTRLTVT.